This TCR beta chain emerged from a study of blood T cell repertoires in COVID-19. Overall study context: In each case, the material was cDNA or gDNA derived from T cells, B-cell-depleted T cells, or PBMCs.

Looked up from germline, CDR1 is SGHRS and CDR2 is YFSETQ. The CDR3 is 16 residues long. V shed 4 bases and J shed 3 bases, with 19 bases lying between them. Generated by immunoSEQ multiplex PCR, the TCRdb table keeps only in-frame clones and is missing some. The sample yields over 200,000 clones, roughly nine tenths seen once. The chain is built from TRBV5-1 and TRBJ1-2; D is unresolved. This TCR was recovered from a human donor in a cohort exposed to, infected with or recovered from COVID-19 (not recorded which). The donor label of this sample is uncertain. The sample comprised PBMCs or T cells enriched from blood (not recorded which). The chain's CDR3 is CASSPQFSRFHYGYTF. In DNA, the CDR3 is TGCGCCAGCAGCCCCCAGTTCAGCAGGTTCCACTATGGCTACACCTTC.